This TCR beta chain stems from a study of OX40 agonist ivuxolimab in advanced cancers. Overall study findings and caveats: The study found among the lowest clonal expansion in partial responders at 0.1-3.0 mg/kg.

The V end lost 3 bases, the J end lost 5 bases, and 11 bases lay between the germline ends. The CDR3 has 14 residues. Germline CDR1 is MNHEY and CDR2 is SMNVEV (reference sequence). With autoimmune disease history or systemic immunosuppression, patients were excluded. This clone was recorded many times. Its target is not known. Clones were read by immunoSEQ multiplex PCR, and TCRdb kept only the in-frame ones, dropping some. The table records 35,000 to 45,000 clones, around 83% of them present only once. This receptor was taken from an adult with an advanced solid tumor such as melanoma, head and neck, liver or kidney cancer. Material: CD4+ or CD8+ T cells sorted from blood, obtained in a trial of the OX40 agonist ivuxolimab. The rearrangement uses TRBV27 and TRBJ2-1; a weak D match, TRBD2 (6 bases). The CDR3 protein is CASSFSGVNNEQFF. The CDR3 DNA is TGTGCCAGCAGTTTTAGCGGAGTTAACAATGAGCAGTTCTTC.